The clone carrying this T cell receptor beta chain is classed as medium-sized by frequency. Its specificity is not known. Per the germline V gene, CDR1 is MNHEY and CDR2 is SMNVEV (reference sequence). CDR3 length: 13 residues. The data are from a study of T cell clusters in autoimmune cytopenias. Whole-study results and caveats: No experiment has yet validated the function of the T cell clusters defined in silico. Primary autoimmune cytopenia patients seemingly lacked the physiological T cell clusters found in healthy donors. TRB repertoire shifts in secondary cytopenia and chronic lymphocytic leukemia mostly reflected lymphoma, not autoimmunity.

TRB amplification used 250 ng of peripheral blood genomic DNA. TRB was amplified by touch-down multiplex PCR, primer pools A and B combined. One entry per CDR3 protein, without DNA, is what TCRdb gives after re-calling the multiplex PCR reads. This sample lists 2,000 or so distinct CDR3 sequences; its ten largest clones have roughly 6.4%. Sequencing input: peripheral blood. The source is a human donor with an autoimmune cytopenia or autoimmune hepatitis (not recorded which). This chain uses TRBV27 with TRBJ1-1. CDR3 in amino acids: CASSLSLPTEAFF.